The 22 T cell receptor beta chains given below trace back to one sample, sequenced in a study of cytomegalovirus exposure and HLA in healthy donors. Primers: 60 Vbeta forward and 13 Jbeta reverse. Profiled with immunoSEQ multiplex PCR; TCRdb holds only in-frame clones, not every one. The table has about 130,000 clones, approximately 74% seen once; the top ten hold under 4.5%. The sample was PBMCs. The origin of the receptors is a man aged 35 to 55 in good health and CMV-seropositive.

This rearrangement joins TRBV5-4 to TRBJ2-3, with D possibly matching TRBD2 (5 bases). The CDR3 extends over 16 amino acids. The V and J ends lost 4 bases and 4 bases respectively, with 19 bases between them. The germline gives CDR1 SGHNT, CDR2 YYREEE (reference sequence). The CDR3 sequence: CASSPDSLTRPDTQYF. The CDR3 bases are TGTGCCAGCAGCCCGGACTCCCTGACACGTCCAGATACGCAGTATTTT.

This chain connects TRBV30 to TRBJ1-1; D is uncertain. The CDR3 is made up of 13 amino acids. Germline values: CDR1 GTSNPN, CDR2 SVGIG (reference sequence). V lost 2 bases and J 1 base, leaving 8 bases between the germline ends. The CDR3 spells CAWSFGRNTEAFF. CDR3 nucleotides: TGTGCCTGGAGTTTCGGTAGGAACACTGAAGCTTTCTTT.

V usage is TRBV10-3 and J usage is TRBJ1-1, with a tentative D call TRBD1 (5 bases). CDR1 is ENHRY, CDR2 SYGVKD, per germline. The CDR3 is 16 residues long. V was pared by 0 bases and J by 1 base, with 12 bases between. CDR3: CAISESATTENTEAFF. Written as DNA, the CDR3 is TGTGCCATCAGTGAGTCGGCGACGACAGAGAACACTGAAGCTTTCTTT.

The CDR3 DNA reads as TGTGCCAGCAGCTTAAAGGGACAGGGGTCCTACAATGAGCAGTTCTTC. Amino acid sequence: CASSLKGQGSYNEQFF. The chain uses TRBV7-3 and TRBJ2-1; 10 nucleotides match TRBD1. Germline CDR1 and CDR2: SGHTA and FQGTGA. The ends lost 1 base at V and 1 base at J; junction bases unmatched: 1. The CDR3 runs to 16 residues. The full variable domain, rest sourced from reference TRBV7-3 and TRBJ2-1, is GAGVSQTPSNKVTEKGKYVELRCDPISGHTALYWYRQSLGQGPEFLIYFQGTGAADDSGLPNDRFFAVRPEGSVSTLKIQRTERGDSAVYLCASSLKGQGSYNEQFFGPGTRLTVL.

On this clone itself: At one of its ends the junction is not consistent with the germline gene, which may arise from a read error. V gene TRBV4-1 combines with J gene TRBJ2-1; TRBD2 aligns across 7 bases. This CDR3 spans 16 amino acids. Germline values: CDR1 MGHRA, CDR2 YSYEKL. CDR3 amino acids: CASSQEVGGVEVEKFF. Written as DNA, the CDR3 is TGCGCCAGCAGCCAAGAAGTGGGGGGGGTTGAGGTTGAGAAGTTCTTC.

This clone has only a few counts. This chain connects TRBV19 to TRBJ2-7; D may be TRBD1 (6 bases). CDR1 and CDR2 (germline): LNHDA, SQIVND (reference sequence). V gave up 6 bases and J gave up 0 bases, with 9 bases separating them. The CDR3 sequence is 13 residues long. The CDR3 nucleotides read TGTGCCAGTAGCTACAGGGACTCCTACGAGCAGTACTTC. Translated: CASSYRDSYEQYF.

The chain recombines TRBV11-2 with TRBJ2-1; 12 bases align to TRBD2. Germline assignment: CDR1 SGHAT and CDR2 FQNNGV. This CDR3 is built from 15 residues. After removal of 6 bases from V and 7 bases from J, the junction contained 7 bases not matched to a gene. The CDR3: CASSFLAGGTNEQFF. CDR3 sequence (DNA): TGTGCCAGCAGTTTCCTAGCGGGAGGGACAAATGAGCAGTTCTTC.

This clone occurred once. This chain joins TRBV28 and TRBJ1-1; weak D call: TRBD1 (6 bases). The germline V gene encodes CDR1 MDHEN and CDR2 SYDVKM. This CDR3 has 14 amino acids. V was clipped by 6 bases and J by 2 bases, with 13 bases between them. The CDR3 here is CASRQGQTNTEAFF. In nucleotides, the CDR3 is TGTGCCAGCAGGCAGGGACAAACAAACACTGAAGCTTTCTTT.

The chain recombines TRBV19 with TRBJ1-2; D gene unclear. Germline-derived CDR1 and CDR2 are LNHDA and SQIVND (reference sequence). This CDR3 is 14 amino acids long. Trimming left V 2 bases short and J 4 bases short, with 11 bases between. As DNA, the CDR3 is TGTGCCAGTAGTATAATTGCAGGTCTCTATGGCTACACCTTC. Encoded protein: CASSIIAGLYGYTF. Based on the CDR3 plus reference TRBV19 and TRBJ1-2, the full variable domain is DGGITQSPKYLFRKEGQNVTLSCEQNLNHDAMYWYRQDPGQGLRLIYYSQIVNDFQKGDIAEGYSVSREKKESFPLTVTSAQKNPTAFYLCASSIIAGLYGYTFGSGTRLTVV.

The rearrangement links TRBV7-3 to TRBJ2-3; 7 bases map to TRBD2. With 4 bases clipped from V and 1 base from J, the junction kept 5 bases outside the gene matches. CDR3 length: 15 residues. CDR1 SGHTA and CDR2 FQGTGA come from the germline V gene. The CDR3 sequence: CASSSATSGTDTQYF. CDR3 DNA sequence: TGTGCCAGCAGCTCCGCCACTAGCGGCACAGATACGCAGTATTTT.

CDR3 bases: TGCAGCGGGACTCATCTCTACGAGCAGTACTTC. This gives the protein CSGTHLYEQYF. The chain joins TRBV29-1 to TRBJ2-7; D might be TRBD2 (5 bases). The CDR3 covers 11 residues. The V end lost 7 bases, the J end lost 3 bases, and 10 bases lay between the germline ends. Germline V gene data show CDR1 as SQVTM and CDR2 as ANQGSEA.

The chain couples TRBV19 to TRBJ2-7; maybe TRBD2 (5 bases). Trimming shortened V by 3 bases and J by 0 bases, and 12 bases separated the two germline ends. Germline assignment: CDR1 LNHDA and CDR2 SQIVND (reference sequence). The CDR3 consists of 15 residues. This CDR3 reads CASSIDMGSSYEQYF. The CDR3 coding sequence is TGTGCCAGTAGTATTGATATGGGGAGCTCCTACGAGCAGTACTTC.

This clone is a singleton in its sample. The rearrangement links TRBV5-1 to TRBJ1-2, with 8 bases matching TRBD1. The CDR3 runs 17 residues. J lost 8 bases, V lost 0 bases, and 15 bases had no gene match. Germline CDR1 and CDR2: SGHRS and YFSETQ. The CDR3 here is CASSLAFGLQGGEGYTF. The DNA for the CDR3 is TGCGCCAGCAGCTTGGCCTTTGGGCTACAGGGGGGAGAGGGCTACACCTTC.

J is TRBJ2-5 and V is TRBV7-2, with 9 bases lining up with TRBD2. CDR3 length: 16 amino acids. Germline CDR1 SGHTA, CDR2 FQGNSA. J gave up 2 bases and V 5 bases, and 9 bases lay outside the gene matches. The CDR3 sequence: CASSSSYAGGQETQYF. As DNA, the CDR3 is TGTGCCAGCAGCAGCAGCTATGCGGGAGGGCAAGAGACCCAGTACTTC.

This chain uses TRBV6-1 with TRBJ2-7, with a tentative D call TRBD1 (6 bases). The ends were cut back, 4 bases at V and 6 bases at J, with 10 bases in the middle. CDR1 is MNHNS and CDR2 is SASEGT in the germline V gene. This CDR3 region has 12 residues. This CDR3 is CASSVTGSEQYF. In nucleotides, the CDR3 is TGTGCCAGCAGTGTGACAGGCAGCGAGCAGTACTTC.

The chain couples TRBV7-8 to TRBJ2-7; the D gene is possibly TRBD1 (6 bases). Germline V gene sequence: CDR1 SGHVS, CDR2 FQNEAQ. V gave up 1 base and J gave up 6 bases, with 10 bases separating them. The CDR3 consists of 13 residues. The CDR3 loop is CASSLGAGVEQYF. The CDR3 nucleotides read TGTGCCAGCAGCTTAGGTGCAGGGGTCGAGCAGTACTTC.

The chain carries TRBV4-2 and TRBJ2-1, with a tentative D call TRBD2 (7 bases). Deletions cut 4 bases from V and 14 bases from J, with 27 bases between. The CDR3 runs to 16 residues. CDR1 LGHNA and CDR2 YNFKEQ come from the germline V gene. The CDR3 sequence: CASSLIQGEGGGNEFF. In DNA, the CDR3 is TGTGCCAGCAGCCTAATTCAAGGGGAGGGAGGGGGGAATGAGTTCTTC.

CDR3 in amino acids: CATQDGAGMNTGELFF. In nucleotides, the CDR3 is TGCGCCACTCAGGACGGAGCGGGGATGAACACCGGGGAGCTGTTTTTT. This chain uses TRBV5-1 with TRBJ2-2; 7 bases line up with TRBD2. Germline-derived CDR1 and CDR2 are SGHRS and YFSETQ. This CDR3 is built from 16 residues. With 9 bases clipped from V and 1 base from J, the junction kept 12 bases outside the gene matches. Full variable domain (rest looked up from reference TRBV5-1 and TRBJ2-2): KAGVTQTPRYLIKTRGQQVTLSCSPISGHRSVSWYQQTPGQGLQFLFEYFSETQRNKGNFPGRFSGRQFSNSRSEMNVSTLELGDSALYLCATQDGAGMNTGELFFGEGSRLTVL.

This clone was recorded only once. J is TRBJ2-2 and V is TRBV10-3; D may be TRBD1 (5 bases). Germline CDR1 ENHRY, CDR2 SYGVKD. The length of the CDR3 is 13 residues. V was trimmed by 5 bases and J by 3 bases, leaving 7 bases between them. CDR3 residues: CAISPGYTGELFF. The CDR3 coding sequence is TGTGCCATCAGTCCAGGGTACACCGGGGAGCTGTTTTTT.

This chain uses TRBV6-5 with TRBJ1-1; D possibly corresponds to TRBD1 (5 bases). V dropped 0 bases and J dropped 6 bases, with 14 bases sitting between them. CDR3 length: 15 amino acids. The germline CDR1 and CDR2 sequences are MNHEY and SVGAGI. Written as DNA, the CDR3 is TGTGCCAGCAGTTACTCGGACGAGCGGGGGTCTGAAGCTTTCTTT. Translating gives CASSYSDERGSEAFF.

This rearrangement joins TRBV30 to TRBJ1-5, with TRBD1 as a possible D gene (5 bases). This CDR3 is built from 14 residues. CDR1 is GTSNPN and CDR2 is SVGIG in the germline V gene (reference sequence). Trimming shortened V by 3 bases and J by 7 bases, and 16 bases separated the two germline ends. CDR3 sequence: CAWRLVGRGQPQHF. Here the CDR3 DNA reads TGTGCCTGGAGGCTCGTGGGGCGCGGACAGCCCCAGCATTTT.

This chain links TRBV6-6 with TRBJ2-1, with 7 bases aligning to TRBD1. J lost 12 bases, V lost 0 bases, and 5 bases had no gene match. CDR1 is MNHNY, CDR2 SVGAGI, per germline (reference sequence). This CDR3 region has 13 residues. CDR3 sequence (DNA): TGTGCCAGCAGTTACTCAGGGACAGCCGGGCAGTTCTTC. It encodes CASSYSGTAGQFF.